This T cell receptor beta chain was observed in a study of cytomegalovirus exposure and HLA in healthy donors. Study background: HLA-typed donors were the source of approximately 80 million unique TCRs, which an early data release held. Of 398 genotyped donors, around 76% clustered with self-reported Caucasian donors. Notes on the study in general: The only immune exposure information that was available was CMV serostatus.

With 60 Vbeta and 13 Jbeta primers, the PCR was carried out. Using immunoSEQ multiplex PCR, the repertoire was profiled, and TCRdb retains in-frame clones only, with some absent. The table has over 150,000 clones, over 60% seen once; the top ten hold over 2.5%. This clone has a single count. Its antigen is currently unknown. Input material: PBMCs. The sequence derives from a woman aged 25 to 39 in good health and CMV-seronegative.

The CDR3 loop is CASSLSGPYGYTF. For the CDR3, the DNA is TGTGCCAGCAGTTTGTCAGGGCCCTATGGCTACACCTTC. This chain joins TRBV28 and TRBJ1-2; possibly TRBD1 for D (5 bases). The V end was cut by 3 bases, the J end by 4 bases, with 9 bases between. The CDR3 runs to 13 residues. Germline CDR1 and CDR2: MDHEN and SYDVKM.